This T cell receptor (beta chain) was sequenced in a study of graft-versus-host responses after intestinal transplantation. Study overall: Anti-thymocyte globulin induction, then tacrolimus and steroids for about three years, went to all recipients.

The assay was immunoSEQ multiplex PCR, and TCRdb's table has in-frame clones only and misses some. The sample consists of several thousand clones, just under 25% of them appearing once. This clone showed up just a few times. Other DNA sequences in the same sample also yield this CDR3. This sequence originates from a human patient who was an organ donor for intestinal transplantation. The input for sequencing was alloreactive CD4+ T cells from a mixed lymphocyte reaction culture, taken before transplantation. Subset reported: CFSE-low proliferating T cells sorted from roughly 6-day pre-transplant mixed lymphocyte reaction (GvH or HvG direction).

CDR3 sequence: CASSLQGYEQYF. CDR3 nucleotide sequence: TGTGCCAGCAGCTTACAGGGTTACGAGCAGTACTTC. The chain joins TRBV7-9 to TRBJ2-7; D might be TRBD1 (5 bases). This CDR3 has 12 residues. Germline CDR1 is SEHNR and CDR2 is FQNEAQ (reference sequence). The V end was cut by 2 bases, the J end by 4 bases, with 6 bases between.